A selection of T cell receptor beta chains follows, all from one sample in a study of CD8 T cells in ankylosing spondylitis. TCRdb reprocessed the 5' RACE reads with MiXCR, giving one entry per CDR3 protein. The table lists a few hundred thousand distinct CDR3 sequences, more than 15% of them singletons. Source material: blood, either unsorted or a sorted T cell fraction (not recorded which). These receptors were obtained from a male donor with ankylosing spondylitis. CDR3s include the opening cysteine and the closing phenylalanine or tryptophan. D genes are given only for firm matches. Clone size is shown for a subset of rows, as once, few, many or a class of expanded clone.

d_gene,v_gene,len,abundance,j_gene,CDR3aa,CDR3nt
-,TRBV14,16,-,TRBJ1-1,CASSQYLGQTNTEAFF,TGTGCCAGCAGCCAATACCTAGGACAGACAAACACTGAAGCTTTCTTT
-,TRBV12-3/TRBV12-4,14,many,TRBJ1-1,CASSLRLANTEAFF,TGTGCCAGCAGCCTCCGGCTCGCGAACACTGAAGCTTTCTTT
-,TRBV12-3/TRBV12-4,14,-,TRBJ1-2,CASSPGGGPGGYTF,TGTGCCAGCAGTCCCGGTGGGGGGCCGGGTGGCTACACCTTC
TRBD1,TRBV6-1,14,few,TRBJ1-6,CASSVDRVNSPLHF,TGTGCCAGCAGTGTCGACAGGGTGAATTCACCCCTCCACTTT
-,TRBV10-3,12,-,TRBJ2-7,CAISSRDREQYF,TGTGCCATCAGTTCCCGGGACCGAGAGCAGTACTTC
TRBD1,TRBV12-3/TRBV12-4,16,-,TRBJ1-2,CASSFGQGVRGYGYTF,TGTGCCAGCAGTTTCGGACAGGGCGTCAGAGGGTATGGCTACACCTTC
TRBD1,TRBV9,15,few,TRBJ1-1,CASSPRQTGGTEAFF,TGTGCCAGCAGCCCACGCCAGACAGGGGGCACTGAAGCTTTCTTT
-,TRBV5-1,15,few,TRBJ2-7,CASSFRAGASYEQYF,TGCGCCAGCAGCTTCCGGGCAGGCGCCTCCTACGAGCAGTACTTC
-,TRBV20-1,14,few,TRBJ2-2,CSATTTANTGELFF,TGCAGTGCTACCACGACAGCGAACACCGGGGAGCTGTTTTTT
-,TRBV20-1,15,-,TRBJ1-4,CSARDPGGQDEKLFF,TGCAGTGCTAGAGATCCCGGGGGGCAGGATGAAAAACTGTTTTTT
TRBD1,TRBV9,15,-,TRBJ1-5,CASSPTDRGNQPQHF,TGTGCCAGCAGCCCCACCGACAGGGGCAATCAGCCCCAGCATTTT
TRBD2,TRBV20-1,15,many,TRBJ2-3,CSARSPSGASDTQYF,TGCAGTGCTAGAAGCCCTAGCGGAGCTTCAGATACGCAGTATTTT
-,TRBV7-9,13,-,TRBJ2-7,CASRRDRSYEQYF,TGTGCCAGCAGACGAGACAGGTCCTACGAGCAGTACTTC